The following is a T cell receptor (beta chain) sequence with its context. This clonotype was observed many times. The antigen it binds to is not known. Per-nucleotide qualities are absent, and no much larger clonotype sits a single base away. The cysteine opens and the phenylalanine closes a CDR3 of 15 amino acids. Kept here is only the CDR3 DNA, which spans 45 bases and is read in frame from base 1. CDR1 and CDR2 are read off the germline V gene (reference sequence) as SGHKS and YYEKEE. The junction shows trimming of 0 bases on V and 9 bases on J, plus 16 bases between the germline ends. For sequencing, an Illumina NovaSeq 6000 was employed. Using 5'RACE with constant-segment primers, TCRalpha and TCRbeta cDNA libraries were constructed, with sample barcodes and unique molecular identifiers added in the process. Trizol reagent was used to extract RNA from every sample. The libraries were amplified in two PCR steps, and the second step added a second sample barcode and Illumina TruSeq adapters. Sequencing of libraries was performed on an Illumina NovaSeq with 2 x 150 bp paired-end reads. Turning to the authors' computational methods: Reads were demultiplexed and collapsed into UMI-guided consensus sequences with migec v1.2.7. With mixcr v2.1.11, UMI consensuses were aligned to TRA and TRB V and J templates and assembled into clonotypes. A clonotype was counted as expanded or contracted only if both edgeR and NoisET called the change significant, with noise models trained on biological replicates. For edgeR calls, the cutoffs were a false discovery rate-adjusted p below 0.01 and a log2 fold-change threshold of 1. As an exploratory analysis of dynamics, max-normalized trajectories of the 1000 most abundant clonotypes were examined by PCA with hierarchical clustering. Separately sequenced CD4+ and CD8+ repertoires were used to assign the CD4 or CD8 phenotype of responding clones. The raw public reads went through TCRdb reprocessing: fastp at Q25, MiXCR clone calling, in-frame beta chains kept. Under each unique CDR3 protein, matching rows form one entry showing the most common genes and DNA. None of the V and J calls come from the authors' own analysis; TCRdb made them. The sample table shows more than 450,000 distinct CDR3 sequences, and roughly 18% are seen once. 12% of the sample is taken by the ten largest.

This record comes from a study of T-cell memory formation after mild COVID-19 (dated by TCRdb to 2020 to 2023). General notes on the study: Most TCR sequence clusters were specific to one of the two donors. Longitudinal TCRalpha and TCRbeta repertoire sequencing tracked T-cell clones expanding and contracting after mild COVID-19 in a couple of donors. The cohort comprised two young, previously healthy adult volunteers, one female and one male. Summary of the overall study and its limitations: Some responding clones were found in pre-infection memory, which suggests that pre-existing cross-reactive memory T cells took part in the SARS-CoV-2 response. Only a couple of mild cases were covered in the study, and larger cohorts including severe cases with pre-infection samples were considered necessary. Contracting CD4+ clones turned up mainly in the CM and EM memory subsets, whereas EMRA was where CD8+ clones were enriched. SARS-CoV-2 specificity of the second-wave clones peaking on day 37 was not confirmed. From day 15 to 85, contracting clones showed balanced CD4/CD8 phenotypes, whereas a second wave of clones that expanded from day 15 to 37 leaned towards CD4+.

PBMCs were isolated by Ficoll-Paque density gradient centrifugation. The sequence is built from TRBV5-5 and TRBJ2-1; TRBD2 is perhaps the D gene, given 5 matching bases. The sequencing sample was made of PBMCs or a T cell subset sorted from them (not recorded which). This TCR was sampled from an adult woman who had mild COVID-19 (a few samples of this study predate the infection). The sample titles of this study are shuffled in the database, so cell type and time point are left out; the donor was told from shared clones. The CDR3 region has the sequence CASSLEVAGLREQFF. The sequence in DNA is TGTGCCAGCAGCTTGGAAGTCGCCGGACTCCGTGAGCAGTTCTTC.